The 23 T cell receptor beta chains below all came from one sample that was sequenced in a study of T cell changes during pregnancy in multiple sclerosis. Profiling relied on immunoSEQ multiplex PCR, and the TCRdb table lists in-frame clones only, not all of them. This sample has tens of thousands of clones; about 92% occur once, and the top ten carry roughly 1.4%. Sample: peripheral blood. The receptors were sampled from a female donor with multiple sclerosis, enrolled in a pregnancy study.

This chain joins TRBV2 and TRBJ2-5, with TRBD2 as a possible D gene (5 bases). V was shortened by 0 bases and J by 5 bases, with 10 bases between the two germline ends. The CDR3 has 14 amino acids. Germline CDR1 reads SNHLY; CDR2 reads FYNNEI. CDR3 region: CASSEAGVWETQYF. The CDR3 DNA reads TGTGCCAGCAGTGAAGCGGGAGTTTGGGAGACCCAGTACTTC.

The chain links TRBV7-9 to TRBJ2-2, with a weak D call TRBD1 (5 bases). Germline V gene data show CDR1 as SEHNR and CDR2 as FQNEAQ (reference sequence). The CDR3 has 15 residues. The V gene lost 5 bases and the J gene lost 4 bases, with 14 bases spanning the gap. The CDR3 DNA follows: TGTGCCAGCAGCCCGATAGACAGACCCACCGGGGAGCTGTTTTTT. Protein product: CASSPIDRPTGELFF.

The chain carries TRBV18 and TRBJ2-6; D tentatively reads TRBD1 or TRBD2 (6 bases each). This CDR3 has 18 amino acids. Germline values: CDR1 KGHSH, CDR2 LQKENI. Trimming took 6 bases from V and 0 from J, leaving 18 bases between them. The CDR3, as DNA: TGTGCCAGCTCGCCCAGGGGCGGAGGGCTCTCTGGGGCCAACGTCCTGACTTTC. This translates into CASSPRGGGLSGANVLTF.

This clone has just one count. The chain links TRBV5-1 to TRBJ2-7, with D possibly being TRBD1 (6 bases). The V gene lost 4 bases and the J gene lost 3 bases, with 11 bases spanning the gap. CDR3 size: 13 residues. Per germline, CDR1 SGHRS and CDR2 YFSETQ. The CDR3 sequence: CASSTRTDYEQYF. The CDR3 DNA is TGCGCCAGCAGCACTAGGACAGACTACGAGCAGTACTTC.

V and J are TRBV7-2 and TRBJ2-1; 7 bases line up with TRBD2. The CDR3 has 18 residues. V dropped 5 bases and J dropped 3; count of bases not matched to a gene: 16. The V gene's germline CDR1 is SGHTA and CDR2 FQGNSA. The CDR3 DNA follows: TGTGCCAGCAGCCCGGGACTACCCCAACCACAAATCTACAATGAGCAGTTCTTC. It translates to CASSPGLPQPQIYNEQFF.

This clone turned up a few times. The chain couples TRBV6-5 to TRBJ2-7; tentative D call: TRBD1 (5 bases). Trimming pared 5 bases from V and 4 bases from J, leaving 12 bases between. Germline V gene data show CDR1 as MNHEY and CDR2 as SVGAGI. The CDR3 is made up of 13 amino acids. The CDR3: CASSIDRAYEQYF. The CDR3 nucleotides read TGTGCCAGCAGTATTGACAGAGCTTACGAGCAGTACTTC.

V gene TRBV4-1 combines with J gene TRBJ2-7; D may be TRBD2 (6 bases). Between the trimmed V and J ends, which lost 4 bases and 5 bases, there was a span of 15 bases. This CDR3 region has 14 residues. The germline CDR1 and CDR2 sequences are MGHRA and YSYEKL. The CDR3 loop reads CASSRERGSDEQYF. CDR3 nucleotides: TGCGCCAGCAGCCGGGAACGGGGGAGTGACGAGCAGTACTTC.

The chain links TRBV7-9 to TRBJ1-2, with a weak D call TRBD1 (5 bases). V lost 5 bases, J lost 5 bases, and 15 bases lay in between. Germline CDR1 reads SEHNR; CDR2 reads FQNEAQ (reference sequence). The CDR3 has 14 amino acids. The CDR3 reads CASSPRAPIYGYTF. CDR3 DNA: TGTGCCAGCAGCCCCAGGGCCCCTATATATGGCTACACCTTC.

CDR3 nucleotides: TGCGCCAGCAGCTTGGCTCCCAGGGGAACCGGGGAGCTGTTTTTT. It codes for CASSLAPRGTGELFF. J is TRBJ2-2 and V is TRBV5-1, with D possibly matching TRBD1 (6 bases). Deletions cut 0 bases from V and 5 bases from J, with 11 bases between. Germline V gene sequence: CDR1 SGHRS, CDR2 YFSETQ. The CDR3 covers 15 residues.

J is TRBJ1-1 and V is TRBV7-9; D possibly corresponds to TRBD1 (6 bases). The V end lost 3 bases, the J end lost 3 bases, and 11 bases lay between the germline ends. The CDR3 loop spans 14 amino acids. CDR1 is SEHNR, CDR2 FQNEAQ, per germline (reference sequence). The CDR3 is CASSFRGMDTEAFF. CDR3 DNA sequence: TGTGCCAGCAGCTTCAGGGGTATGGACACTGAAGCTTTCTTT.

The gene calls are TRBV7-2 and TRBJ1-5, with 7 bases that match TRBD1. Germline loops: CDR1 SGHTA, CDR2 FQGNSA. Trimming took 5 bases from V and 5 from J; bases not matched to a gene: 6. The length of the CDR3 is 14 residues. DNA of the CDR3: TGTGCCAGCAGCCCTACTACAGGGGATCAGCCCCAGCATTTT. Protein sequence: CASSPTTGDQPQHF.

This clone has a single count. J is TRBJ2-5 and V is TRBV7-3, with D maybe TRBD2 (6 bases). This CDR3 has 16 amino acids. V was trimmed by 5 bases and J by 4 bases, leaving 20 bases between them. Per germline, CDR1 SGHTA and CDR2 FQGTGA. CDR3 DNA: TGTGCCAGCAGCCTGTGGGGGGAGTTAGGTCGAGAGACCCAGTACTTC. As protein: CASSLWGELGRETQYF.

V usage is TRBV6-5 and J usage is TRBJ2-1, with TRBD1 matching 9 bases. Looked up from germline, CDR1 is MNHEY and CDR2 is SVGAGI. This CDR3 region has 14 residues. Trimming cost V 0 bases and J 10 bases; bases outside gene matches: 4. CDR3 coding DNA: TGTGCCAGCAGTTACTCACAGGGGGCAAGGGAGCAGTTCTTC. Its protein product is CASSYSQGAREQFF.

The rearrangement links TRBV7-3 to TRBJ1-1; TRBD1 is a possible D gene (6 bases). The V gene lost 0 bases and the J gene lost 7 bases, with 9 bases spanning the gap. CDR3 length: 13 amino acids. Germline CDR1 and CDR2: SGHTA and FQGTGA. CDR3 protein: CASSLTRTVEAFF. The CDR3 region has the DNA TGTGCCAGCAGCTTAACACGGACAGTTGAAGCTTTCTTT.

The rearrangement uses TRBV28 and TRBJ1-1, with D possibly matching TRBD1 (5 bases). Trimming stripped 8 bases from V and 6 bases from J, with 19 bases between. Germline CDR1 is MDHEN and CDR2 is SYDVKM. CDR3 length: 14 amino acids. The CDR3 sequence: CASRLSGPRAEAFF. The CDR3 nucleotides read TGTGCCAGCCGCCTATCGGGGCCCCGCGCTGAAGCTTTCTTT.

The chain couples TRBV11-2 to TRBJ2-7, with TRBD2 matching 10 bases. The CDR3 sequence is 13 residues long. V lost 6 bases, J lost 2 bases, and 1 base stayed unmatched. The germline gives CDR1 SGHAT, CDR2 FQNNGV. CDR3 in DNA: TGTGCCAGCAGAGCGGGAGGGCCCTACGAGCAGTACTTC. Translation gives CASRAGGPYEQYF.

The CDR3 spells CASTPTGRNTGELFF. For the CDR3, the DNA is TGTGCCAGCACCCCGACAGGGCGGAACACCGGGGAGCTGTTTTTT. The chain recombines TRBV9 with TRBJ2-2; 7 bases line up with TRBD1. CDR3 length: 15 residues. V was pared by 6 bases and J by 1 base, with 6 bases of the junction left unmatched. The V gene's germline CDR1 is SGDLS and CDR2 YYNGEE. The full variable domain, with the rest looked up from reference TRBV9 and TRBJ2-2, is DSGVTQTPKHLITATGQRVTLRCSPRSGDLSVYWYQQSLDQGLQFLIQYYNGEERAKGNILERFSAQQFPDLHSELNLSSLELGDSALYFCASTPTGRNTGELFFGEGSRLTVL.

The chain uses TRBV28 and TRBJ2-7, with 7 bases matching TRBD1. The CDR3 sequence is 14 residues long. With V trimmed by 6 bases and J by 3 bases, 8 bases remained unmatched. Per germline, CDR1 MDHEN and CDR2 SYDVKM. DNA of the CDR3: TGTGCCAGCAGCCCGGGACAGCCCTTCTACGAGCAGTACTTC. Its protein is CASSPGQPFYEQYF.

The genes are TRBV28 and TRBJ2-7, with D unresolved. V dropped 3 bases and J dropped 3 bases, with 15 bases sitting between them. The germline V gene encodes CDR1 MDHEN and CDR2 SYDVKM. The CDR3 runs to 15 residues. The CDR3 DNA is TGTGCCAGCAGTTTGATAAGCAGGTTTAGCTACGAGCAGTACTTC. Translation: CASSLISRFSYEQYF.

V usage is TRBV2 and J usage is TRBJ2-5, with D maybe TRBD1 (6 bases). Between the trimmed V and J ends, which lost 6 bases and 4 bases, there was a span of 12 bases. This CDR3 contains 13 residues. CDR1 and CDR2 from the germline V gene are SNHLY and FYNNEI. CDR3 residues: CASRGGSGETQYF. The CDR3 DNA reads TGTGCCAGCAGAGGGGGATCCGGAGAGACCCAGTACTTC. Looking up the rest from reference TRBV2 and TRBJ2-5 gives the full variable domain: EPEVTQTPSHQVTQMGQEVILRCVPISNHLYFYWYRQILGQKVEFLVSFYNNEISEKSEIFDDQFSVERPDGSNFTLKIRSTKLEDSAMYFCASRGGSGETQYFGPGTRLLVL.

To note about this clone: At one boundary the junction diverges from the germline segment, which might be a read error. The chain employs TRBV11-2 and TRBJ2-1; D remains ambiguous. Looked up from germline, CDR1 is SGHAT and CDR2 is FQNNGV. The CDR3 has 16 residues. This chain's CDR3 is CASCFEPRQIGNEQFF. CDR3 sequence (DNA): TGTGCCAGCTGCTTCGAGCCGCGCCAAATAGGCAATGAGCAGTTCTTC.

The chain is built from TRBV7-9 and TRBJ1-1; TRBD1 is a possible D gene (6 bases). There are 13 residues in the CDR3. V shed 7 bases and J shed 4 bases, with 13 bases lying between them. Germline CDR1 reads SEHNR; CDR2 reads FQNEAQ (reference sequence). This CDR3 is CASNQQGTTEAFF. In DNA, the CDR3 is TGTGCCAGCAACCAACAGGGAACCACTGAAGCTTTCTTT.

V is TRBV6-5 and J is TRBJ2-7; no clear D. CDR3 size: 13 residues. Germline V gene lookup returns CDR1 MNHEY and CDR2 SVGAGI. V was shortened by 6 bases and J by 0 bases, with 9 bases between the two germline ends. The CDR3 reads CASRGSYSYEQYF. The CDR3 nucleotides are TGTGCCAGCAGAGGGTCCTACTCCTACGAGCAGTACTTC.